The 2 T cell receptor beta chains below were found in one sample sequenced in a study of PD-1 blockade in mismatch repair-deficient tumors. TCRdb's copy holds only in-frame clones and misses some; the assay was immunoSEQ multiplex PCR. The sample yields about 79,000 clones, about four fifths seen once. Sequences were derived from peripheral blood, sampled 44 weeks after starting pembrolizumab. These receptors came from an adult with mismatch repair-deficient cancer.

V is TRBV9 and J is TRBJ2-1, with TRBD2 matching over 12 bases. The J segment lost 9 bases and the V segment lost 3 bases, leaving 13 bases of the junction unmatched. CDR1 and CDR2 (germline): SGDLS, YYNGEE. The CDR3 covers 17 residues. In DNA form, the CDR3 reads TGTGCCAGCAGCGAAATCTTTGGACTAGCGGGAAAGGTTGAGCAGTTCTTC. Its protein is CASSEIFGLAGKVEQFF.

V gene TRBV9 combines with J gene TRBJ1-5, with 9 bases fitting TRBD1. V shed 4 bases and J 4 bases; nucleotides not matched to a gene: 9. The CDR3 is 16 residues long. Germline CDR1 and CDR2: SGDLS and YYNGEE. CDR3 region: CASSPGMGTGNQPQHF. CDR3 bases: TGTGCCAGCAGCCCGGGGATGGGGACAGGGAATCAGCCCCAGCATTTT.